This is a list of T cell receptor beta chains from one sample in a study of T-cell reconstitution after alpha-beta-depleted transplantation in children. TCRdb redid the calling of the PCR reads with MiXCR, one entry per CDR3 protein. Of under 450,000 distinct CDR3 sequences in the sample, 13% were seen once. Material: PBMCs, obtained from the stem cell graft. These receptors all stem from a human donor who donated a stem cell graft to a child with Fanconi anemia. CDR3s include the opening cysteine and the closing phenylalanine or tryptophan. Fields, in order: clone size, D gene, J gene, V gene, CDR3 DNA, CDR3 protein. The D gene is left open where the match is weak. Part of the rows lack a size; the others show once, few, many or a class for expanded clones.

.,.,TRBJ2-5,TRBV5-1,TGCGCCAGCAGCTTGAGTGGGGGCCAGGGAGAGACCCAGTACTTC,CASSLSGGQGETQYF
.,.,TRBJ2-1,TRBV7-8,TGTGCCAGCAGCTTACTTCCAACGGGGACCTCCTACAATGAGCAGTTCTTC,CASSLLPTGTSYNEQFF
many,TRBD2,TRBJ2-3,TRBV29-1,TGCAGCGCGGGAGGCAGGTCCACAGATACGCAGTATTTT,CSAGGRSTDTQYF
many,.,TRBJ2-1,TRBV12-3/TRBV12-4,TGTGCCAGCAGCCCAGGGGTTGAGCAGTTCTTC,CASSPGVEQFF
.,.,TRBJ1-2,TRBV12-3/TRBV12-4,TGTGCCAGCAGTTCAAGTGGGGGACTCAACTATGGCTACACCTTC,CASSSSGGLNYGYTF
.,TRBD1,TRBJ1-2,TRBV3-1,TGTGCCAGCAGCCAAGATGCACAGGGGAGCTATGGCTACACCTTC,CASSQDAQGSYGYTF
.,.,TRBJ1-1,TRBV2,TGTGCCAGCAGTGCATGGGCGAACACTGAAGCTTTCTTT,CASSAWANTEAFF
many,TRBD2,TRBJ2-3,TRBV7-2,TGTGCCAGCAGCTTAGGAGCGGGGGCAAGCACAGATACGCAGTATTTT,CASSLGAGASTDTQYF
.,.,TRBJ1-1,TRBV12-3/TRBV12-4,TGTGCCAGCAGTTTACAACCCCTACCGAACACTGAAGCTTTCTTT,CASSLQPLPNTEAFF
.,.,TRBJ1-5,TRBV6-1,TGTGCCAGCAGTGAAGGTAGTCGGAATAGCAATCAGCCCCAGCATTTT,CASSEGSRNSNQPQHF
few,.,TRBJ2-2,TRBV6-6,TGTGCCGGTTTAAGGTCTGAGACCGGGGAGCTGTTTTTT,CAGLRSETGELFF
.,.,TRBJ2-3,TRBV12-3/TRBV12-4,TGTGCCAGCCGTCCATCGGGGGCTCCCACAGATACGCAGTATTTT,CASRPSGAPTDTQYF
few,.,TRBJ1-2,TRBV7-2,TGTGCCAGCAGCCCAAACACCGGGAGCTTAAATAAGGGTGGCTACACCTTC,CASSPNTGSLNKGGYTF
many,.,TRBJ2-3,TRBV25-1,TGTGCCAGTGATGGCACCACAGATACGCAGTATTTT,CASDGTTDTQYF
many,.,TRBJ1-1,TRBV15,TGTGCCACCAGCAGAGATCTGGGACCGAGCACTGAAGCTTTCTTT,CATSRDLGPSTEAFF
.,TRBD1,TRBJ1-6,TRBV5-1,TGCGCCAGCAGCTATGGCACCGGGACAGAACGATTCGATAATTCACCCCTCCACTTT,CASSYGTGTERFDNSPLHF
.,.,TRBJ2-5,TRBV2,TGTGCCAGCCGAAGACGGGGGGCGGAGGGGGAGACCCAGTACTTC,CASRRRGAEGETQYF
.,.,TRBJ2-2,TRBV7-8,TGTGCCAGCAGCTTAAGTCTTAGGATTAACACCGGGGAGCTGTTTTTT,CASSLSLRINTGELFF
.,.,TRBJ1-1,TRBV6-1,TGTGCCAGCAGTGTTGACCCGAACACTGAAGCTTTCTTT,CASSVDPNTEAFF
.,.,TRBJ1-1,TRBV12-3/TRBV12-4,TGTGCCAGCAGTTTTGTAGGGCTCACTGAAGCTTTCTTT,CASSFVGLTEAFF
many,.,TRBJ2-1,TRBV5-1,TGCGCCAGCAGCTTTGGGCAGCAAGGGGATGAGCAGTTCTTC,CASSFGQQGDEQFF
many,.,TRBJ2-1,TRBV4-2,TGTGCCAGCAGCCAAGATGGGGGGGGGGCAAACAATGAGCAGTTCTTC,CASSQDGGGANNEQFF
.,TRBD1,TRBJ2-7,TRBV7-9,TGTGCCAGCCGCCGGGACAGCACCTACGAGCAGTACTTC,CASRRDSTYEQYF
many,.,TRBJ2-2,TRBV6-5,TGTGCCAGCAGGTCCGGGCCCATAGAGCTGTTTTTT,CASRSGPIELFF
.,TRBD1,TRBJ1-1,TRBV7-8,TGTGCCAGCAGCTTAGCCTCGGGACAGGGGGTAACTGAAGCTTTCTTT,CASSLASGQGVTEAFF
.,.,TRBJ1-1,TRBV6-1,TGTGCCAGCAGAGAAGGTGCCTTGGGGGAAGCTTTCTTT,CASREGALGEAFF
few,.,TRBJ2-7,TRBV12-3/TRBV12-4,TGTGCCAGCAGAACCGGGACCGACGAGCAGTACTTC,CASRTGTDEQYF
.,TRBD1,TRBJ2-5,TRBV4-3,TGCGCCAGCAGCCGGGACAGGGCAGAGACCCAGTACTTC,CASSRDRAETQYF
few,.,TRBJ1-1,TRBV2,TGTGCCAGCAGTGAAGCGGTAAGGGGACGTACGAAGACTGAAGCTTTCTTT,CASSEAVRGRTKTEAFF
few,.,TRBJ1-6,TRBV5-5,TGTGCCAGCAGCTTGGAAGTACCACCGTATTCACCCCTCCACTTT,CASSLEVPPYSPLHF
many,.,TRBJ2-5,TRBV18,TGTGCCAGCTCACCCACGGTCTCCCAAGAGACCCAGTACTTC,CASSPTVSQETQYF
few,.,TRBJ2-1,TRBV7-9,TGTGCCAGCAGCCCAGGGACTTCCACCCGGGGTGAGCAGTTCTTC,CASSPGTSTRGEQFF
few,.,TRBJ1-1,TRBV4-3,TGCGCCAGCAGTGTACTCAGGGAGCGAGCTGAAGCTTTCTTT,CASSVLRERAEAFF
few,.,TRBJ1-1,TRBV19,TGTGCCAGTAGTCGGGGAGGGGGAAACACTGAAGCTTTCTTT,CASSRGGGNTEAFF
once,TRBD2,TRBJ2-3,TRBV29-1,TGCAGCGTTGCGGCTAGCGGGAGTAGGGCCACAGATACGCAGTATTTT,CSVAASGSRATDTQYF
many,.,TRBJ2-1,TRBV29-1,TGCAGCGTACCCAAGGGAGGATCCTACAATGAGCAGTTCTTC,CSVPKGGSYNEQFF
few,TRBD2,TRBJ2-5,TRBV7-7,TGTGCCAGCAGCTTTCGGGATAGCGGGGAAGAGACCCAGTACTTC,CASSFRDSGEETQYF
.,.,TRBJ1-1,TRBV4-2,TGTGCCAGCAGCCAACCTGACAGTTACACTGAAGCTTTCTTT,CASSQPDSYTEAFF
many,.,TRBJ1-2,TRBV28,TGTGCCAGCAGTTCTACCGGGACACAATATGGCTACACCTTC,CASSSTGTQYGYTF